What follows are 7 T cell receptor beta chains derived from one specimen sequenced in a study of blood T cell repertoires in COVID-19. Generated by immunoSEQ multiplex PCR, the TCRdb table keeps only in-frame clones and is missing some. In the table there are tens of thousands of clones, about nine tenths of which are singletons. Material for sequencing was peripheral blood. These receptors came from a woman between 50 and 59 years old with acute or convalescent COVID-19.

This rearrangement joins TRBV14 to TRBJ1-6; D is possibly TRBD1 (6 bases). The V gene lost 5 bases and the J gene lost 1 base, with 9 bases spanning the gap. From germline, CDR1 is SGHDN and CDR2 FVKESK. The CDR3 has 15 amino acids. The CDR3 region has the DNA TGTGCCAGCAGCGGCAGGGGTTCCTATAATTCACCCCTCCACTTT. It codes for CASSGRGSYNSPLHF.

CDR3 DNA sequence: TGTGCCAGCAGCTTAGCAGGGGGCGTCATCGTCGGGGAGCTGTTTTTT. Encoded protein: CASSLAGGVIVGELFF. The rearrangement uses TRBV7-9 and TRBJ2-2, with 7 bases identical to TRBD1. CDR1 and CDR2 from the germline V gene are SEHNR and FQNEAQ (reference sequence). The CDR3 runs to 16 residues. Trimming at V came to 0 bases and at J to 7 bases, leaving 8 bases not matched to a gene.

This rearrangement joins TRBV28 to TRBJ1-1, with TRBD1 matching over 10 bases. The CDR3 is 16 amino acids. The germline V gene has CDR1 MDHEN and CDR2 SYDVKM. J gave up 1 base and V 3 bases, and 5 bases lay outside the gene matches. The CDR3 protein is CASSLGQGRSNTEAFF. The CDR3 DNA is TGTGCCAGCAGTTTGGGACAGGGGAGGTCGAACACTGAAGCTTTCTTT. The variable domain in full, completed from reference TRBV28 and TRBJ1-1, reads DVKVTQSSRYLVKRTGEKVFLECVQDMDHENMFWYRQDPGLGLRLIYFSYDVKMKEKGDIPEGYSVSREKKERFSLILESASTNQTSMYLCASSLGQGRSNTEAFFGQGTRLTVV.

V gene TRBV27 combines with J gene TRBJ1-2, with TRBD1 identical over 9 bases. V dropped 2 bases and J dropped 5; count of bases not matched to a gene: 6. This CDR3 is 15 amino acids long. Germline V gene lookup returns CDR1 MNHEY and CDR2 SMNVEV (reference sequence). The CDR3 nucleotides read TGTGCCAGCAGTTTAAGGACAGGGGTGGCGTATGGCTACACCTTC. Amino acids: CASSLRTGVAYGYTF.

The chain carries TRBV19 and TRBJ1-4; 8 bases map to TRBD1. This CDR3 region has 17 residues. The ends lost 6 bases at V and 9 bases at J; junction bases unmatched: 18. Per germline, CDR1 LNHDA and CDR2 SQIVND (reference sequence). This chain's CDR3 is CASSTEYFRTGIKKLFF. The CDR3 coding sequence is TGTGCCAGTAGCACAGAGTATTTCCGGACAGGGATTAAAAAACTGTTTTTT.

V and J are TRBV3-1 (or the pseudogene TRBV3-2) and TRBJ1-1; no reliable D call. The V and J ends lost 2 bases and 1 base respectively, with 14 bases between them. CDR3 size: 16 residues. Germline loops: CDR1 LGHDT, CDR2 YNNKEL (reference sequence). The CDR3 protein is CASSQSAWETNTEAFF. The CDR3 DNA follows: TGTGCCAGCAGCCAATCAGCTTGGGAGACGAACACTGAAGCTTTCTTT.

This clone was counted once. This chain connects TRBV18 to TRBJ1-4; TRBD1 agrees at 7 bases. The CDR3 runs to 18 residues. Germline values: CDR1 KGHSH, CDR2 LQKENI. The ends lost 3 bases at V and 0 bases at J; junction bases unmatched: 10. This CDR3 is CASSPNPDRSATNEKLFF. CDR3 DNA: TGTGCCAGCTCACCTAACCCGGACAGGAGTGCAACTAATGAAAAACTGTTTTTT.